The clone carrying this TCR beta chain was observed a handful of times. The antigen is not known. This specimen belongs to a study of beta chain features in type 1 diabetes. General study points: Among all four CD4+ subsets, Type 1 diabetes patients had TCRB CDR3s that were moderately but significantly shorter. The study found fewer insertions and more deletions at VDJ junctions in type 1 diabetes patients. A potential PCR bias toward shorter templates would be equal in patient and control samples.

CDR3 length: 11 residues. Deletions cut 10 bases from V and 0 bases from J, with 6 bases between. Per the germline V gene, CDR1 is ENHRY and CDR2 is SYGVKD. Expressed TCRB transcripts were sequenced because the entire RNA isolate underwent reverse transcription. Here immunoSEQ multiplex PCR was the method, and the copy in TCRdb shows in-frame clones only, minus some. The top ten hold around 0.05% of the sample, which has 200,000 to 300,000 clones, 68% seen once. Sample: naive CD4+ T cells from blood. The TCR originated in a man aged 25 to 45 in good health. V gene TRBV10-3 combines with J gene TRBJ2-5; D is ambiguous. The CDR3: CATAYQETQYF. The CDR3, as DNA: TGTGCCACCGCGTACCAAGAGACCCAGTACTTC.